The source of this T cell receptor (beta chain) is a study of T cells in Graves' hyperthyroidism and ophthalmopathy. This clonotype was picked up many times. Fresh 10 ml peripheral blood yielded PBMCs. RNA transcripts were the template for amplifying TCR beta CDR3 regions. The HTBI primer set drove a first-round RT-PCR of the TCR CDR3. Each CDR3 protein gets one entry after TCRdb re-called the multiplex PCR reads with MiXCR. The data hold hundreds of thousands of distinct CDR3 sequences, with 15% to 20% observed a single time. CDR3 length equals 14 residues. Deletions cut 1 base from V and 3 bases from J, with 11 bases between. Germline lookup yields CDR1 SGHRS and CDR2 YFSETQ.

The chain recombines TRBV5-1 with TRBJ2-7, with D uncertain. The clonotype originates from a man in his forties with Graves' hyperthyroidism. What was sequenced was blood. The CDR3 nucleotides are TGCGCCAGCAGCTTGTCAGGACCCGGCTACGAGCAGTACTTC. Protein product: CASSLSGPGYEQYF. The full variable domain, its missing parts supplied by reference TRBV5-1 and TRBJ2-7, is KAGVTQTPRYLIKTRGQQVTLSCSPISGHRSVSWYQQTPGQGLQFLFEYFSETQRNKGNFPGRFSGRQFSNSRSEMNVSTLELGDSALYLCASSLSGPGYEQYFGPGTRLTVT.